There are many counts of the clone carrying this T cell receptor (beta chain). Its antigen remains unidentified. This entry comes from a study of T cells after yellow fever vaccination. Synthesis of TCR cDNA relied on 5'RACE template switching, which attached a universal primer site and UMIs. From the 5' RACE reads, TCRdb called clonotypes with MiXCR, one entry per CDR3 protein. The sample carries some 260,000 distinct CDR3 sequences, around 5.3% recorded once. General study results and limits: Abundant bulk-population clonotypes could contaminate the FACS-sorted repertoires. CD4 and CD8 compartments shared a small share of clonotypes.

The CDR3 runs to 16 residues. Trimming cost V 4 bases and J 4 bases; bases outside gene matches: 10. CDR1 and CDR2 (germline): SGHDN, FVKESK. This TCR was recovered from a man between 18 and 35 years old who received the YFV17D yellow fever vaccine. The chain couples TRBV14 to TRBJ2-1, with 7 bases aligning to TRBD1. Sequenced material: CD4+ T cells sorted from PBMCs, taken on the day of the yellow fever booster vaccination. Here the CDR3 DNA reads TGTGCCAGCAGCCCCGGGAAGGGGGCAGGGTACAATGAGCAGTTCTTC. It encodes CASSPGKGAGYNEQFF.